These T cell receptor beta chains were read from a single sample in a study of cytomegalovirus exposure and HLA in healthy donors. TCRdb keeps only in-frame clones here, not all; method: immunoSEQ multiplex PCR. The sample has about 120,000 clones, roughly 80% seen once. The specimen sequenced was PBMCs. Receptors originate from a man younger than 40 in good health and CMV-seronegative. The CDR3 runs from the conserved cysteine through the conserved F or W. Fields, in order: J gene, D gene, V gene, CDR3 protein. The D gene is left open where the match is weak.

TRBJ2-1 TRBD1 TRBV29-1 CSLETGVNEQFF
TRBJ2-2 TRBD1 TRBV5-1 CASSLDLTGDATGELFF
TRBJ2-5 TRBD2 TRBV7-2 CASSIRLAGVMETQYF
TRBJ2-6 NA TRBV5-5 CASSLAGAGANVLTF
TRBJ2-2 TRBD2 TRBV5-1 CASSLTSGGGELFF
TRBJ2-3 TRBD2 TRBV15 CATLSTGGGRDTQYF
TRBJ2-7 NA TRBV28 CASSLMAASEQYF
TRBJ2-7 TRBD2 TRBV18 CASSPPSGSTYEQYF
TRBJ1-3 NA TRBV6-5 CASSYSGQLLGNTIYF
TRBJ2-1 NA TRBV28 CASSSSGSGQFF
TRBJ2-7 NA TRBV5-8 CASSFFRVSSYEQYF
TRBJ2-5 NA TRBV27 CASSLTGPETQYF
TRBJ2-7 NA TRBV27 CASSPDFSYEQYF
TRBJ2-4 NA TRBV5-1 CASSGWTGEDIQYF
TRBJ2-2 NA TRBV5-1 CASSLGQVLRGGTGELFF
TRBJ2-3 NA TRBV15 CATSIGGFTDTQYF
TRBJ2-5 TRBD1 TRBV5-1 CASSFGTGGQETQYF
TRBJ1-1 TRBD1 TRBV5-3 CASSLGQGVNTEAFF
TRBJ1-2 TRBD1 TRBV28 CASSETGTNYGYTF
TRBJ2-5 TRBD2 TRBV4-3 CASSQEFGGVQETQYF
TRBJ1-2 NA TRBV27 CASVGYTF